This T cell receptor beta chain was sequenced for a study of blood T cell repertoires in COVID-19 (dated by TCRdb to 2020 to 2022). About the study as a whole: Collaborator samples came from the United States, Italy and Spain and covered acute and convalescent phases of COVID-19. Where available, HLA class I and class II types were taken from metadata supplied by the sample provider and were not determined by assay-based typing. The prospective study material was composed of cDNA or gDNA derived from T cells, B-cell-depleted T cells, or PBMCs. Samples were obtained from the ongoing ImmuneRACE study (first 160 participants) and from roughly 1,300 subjects provided by 6 global collaborators. The sample metadata nearly always contained a de-identified subject ID, COVID-19 status, age in years and sex. Deeply sampled blood TCRbeta repertoires from subjects exposed to, actively infected with, or recovered from COVID-19 were included in the dataset. The repertoires were released in a freely available public database intended as a resource for research on the immune response to SARS-CoV-2. Findings and caveats that apply to the study as a whole: The amount of clinical and demographic metadata varied by source and participant and was provided uncurated.

TCRbeta CDR3 regions were amplified from genomic DNA using the immunoSEQ Assay, a bias-controlled multiplex PCR. The study's processing was this. Nucleated cell counts per sample were estimated from amplification of reference gene primers within the assay. To quantify the absolute abundance of each unique TCRbeta CDR3 rearrangement, sequence reads were collapsed and filtered. For each sample, productive Simpson clonality was calculated by taking the square root of Simpson's diversity index across productive rearrangements. Imported from immuneACCESS, the table was reduced by TCRdb to in-frame sequences with V and J called. These copies leave out some clones; in studies compared against another copy, an unresolved V gene accounts for under half, and the cause of the remainder is not known. Clonal size and the V and J genes are those of that table, whereas D and trimming came from the DNA. The sample yields 68,000 or so clones; approximately 79% were counted once. About 10% of the sample rests with the top ten.

With respect to this clone: The antigen it binds to is not known. Base qualities are not recorded, but no much larger clone differs from it by a single base.

Each collaborating institution followed its own protocols to collect whole blood in K2EDTA tubes. Collaborator samples were shipped for TCRbeta analysis as frozen whole blood, isolated PBMCs, or DNA extracted from either sample type. The CDR3 runs 13 amino acids, cysteine and phenylalanine included. The retained sequence is limited to the CDR3, 39 bases, with the frame set at the first base. The V end loses 2 bases and the J end loses 10 bases, and a stretch of 12 bases separates them. The germline V gene sets CDR1 to MDHEN and CDR2 to SYDVKM. This TCR was sampled from a woman in her forties or fifties with acute or convalescent COVID-19. This chain is built from TRBV28 and TRBJ2-1; the D gene assignment is ambiguous. The sequenced sample was peripheral blood. The DNA reads TGTGCCAGCAGTTTAGACCAATACAGCGAGCAGTTCTTC. The encoded protein is CASSLDQYSEQFF.